A single sample gave rise to the 27 T cell receptor beta chains below, sequenced in a study of radiotherapy plus CTLA-4 blockade in lung cancer. The repertoire was sequenced with immunoSEQ multiplex PCR; TCRdb's copy has only in-frame clones and lacks some. The data contain over 35,000 clones, more than 70% of them singletons. This specimen was peripheral blood, taken from a patient treated with radiotherapy plus ipilimumab. Receptors originate from a human donor with non-small cell lung cancer whose response to radiotherapy plus ipilimumab could not be evaluated.

V gene TRBV28 combines with J gene TRBJ1-2; D may be TRBD1 (6 bases). Germline V gene sequence: CDR1 MDHEN, CDR2 SYDVKM. With 0 bases removed from V and 14 bases from J, the gap between germline ends came to 10 bases. The CDR3 runs 11 residues. The CDR3 protein is CASSLWGASTF. DNA for the CDR3: TGTGCCAGCAGTTTATGGGGGGCGAGTACCTTC.

This clone was seen only once. The rearrangement links TRBV5-1 to TRBJ1-5; D not certain. The CDR3 has 13 residues. V lost 0 bases, J lost 5 bases, and 6 bases lay in between. The germline V gene encodes CDR1 SGHRS and CDR2 YFSETQ. This CDR3 reads CASSLGGDQPQHF. CDR3 nucleotide sequence: TGCGCCAGCAGCTTGGGGGGAGATCAGCCCCAGCATTTT.

This chain joins TRBV6-5 and TRBJ2-2; 8 bases match TRBD1. The junction had 11 bases not matched to a gene; V was cut back by 8 bases and J by 6 bases. CDR1 MNHEY and CDR2 SVGAGI come from the germline V gene. The CDR3 extends over 15 amino acids. The CDR3 DNA is TGTGCCAGCCGACCCGGACAGGGAGGACCCGGGGAGCTGTTTTTT. Amino acid sequence: CASRPGQGGPGELFF.

This chain uses TRBV5-8 with TRBJ2-5; D remains ambiguous. The CDR3 is made up of 12 amino acids. Trimming left V 0 bases short and J 5 bases short, with 5 bases between. The germline V gene has CDR1 SGHTS and CDR2 YDEGEE. CDR3 amino acids: CASSLARETQYF. CDR3 coding DNA: TGTGCCAGCAGCTTGGCCAGGGAGACCCAGTACTTC.

This chain joins TRBV18 and TRBJ2-5; 8 bases map to TRBD1. The germline gives CDR1 KGHSH, CDR2 LQKENI. The CDR3 is 15 residues long. After removal of 3 bases from V and 4 bases from J, the junction contained 7 bases not matched to a gene. The CDR3 here is CASSPWTGQGETQYF. DNA for the CDR3: TGTGCCAGCTCACCCTGGACAGGGCAGGGAGAGACCCAGTACTTC.

This sequence joins TRBV18 and TRBJ2-5; the D gene is possibly TRBD2 (5 bases). The germline CDR1 and CDR2 sequences are KGHSH and LQKENI. V lost 8 bases and J 5 bases, leaving 15 bases between the germline ends. The CDR3 covers 13 residues. CDR3 nucleotides: TGTGCCAGCGCCGTCGGGATGGGGGAGACCCAGTACTTC. Its protein is CASAVGMGETQYF.

This clone was detected only once. The chain combines TRBV6-6 with TRBJ2-2; no definite D call. This CDR3 region has 12 residues. Germline CDR1 and CDR2: MNHNY and SVGAGI (reference sequence). The V end lost 4 bases, the J end lost 3 bases, and 3 bases lay between the germline ends. The chain's CDR3 is CASSSDTGELFF. Written as DNA, the CDR3 is TGTGCCAGCAGTTCCGACACCGGGGAGCTGTTTTTT.

This chain links TRBV14 with TRBJ2-2; D gene ambiguous. Looked up from germline, CDR1 is SGHDN and CDR2 is FVKESK. This CDR3 contains 13 residues. V was pared by 0 bases and J by 9 bases, with 8 bases between. The CDR3: CASSQDGVRELFF. DNA of the CDR3: TGTGCCAGCAGCCAAGATGGAGTCCGGGAGCTGTTTTTT.

This clone was detected only a few times. The chain uses TRBV30 and TRBJ2-1; TRBD1 agrees at 8 bases. This CDR3 contains 14 residues. Germline CDR1 reads GTSNPN; CDR2 reads SVGIG (reference sequence). Trimming at V came to 1 base and at J to 5 bases, leaving 4 bases not matched to a gene. CDR3 protein: CAWSGDRKNNEQFF. CDR3 nucleotide sequence: TGTGCCTGGAGTGGGGACAGGAAAAACAATGAGCAGTTCTTC.

This chain joins TRBV9 and TRBJ2-7, with 10 bases that match TRBD1. The V and J ends lost 5 bases and 3 bases, in that order; junction bases with no gene match: 11. Germline V CDR1 and CDR2: SGDLS, YYNGEE. This CDR3 spans 16 amino acids. The CDR3 DNA follows: TGTGCCAGCAGTGCCGGCGGGACAGGGGTAATCTACGAGCAGTACTTC. Translation gives CASSAGGTGVIYEQYF.

The J gene is TRBJ1-6, the V gene TRBV9; tentative D call: TRBD1 (6 bases). Germline lookup yields CDR1 SGDLS and CDR2 YYNGEE. This CDR3 comprises 17 residues. Trimming removed 0 bases at V and 7 bases at J, with 17 bases between. CDR3 nucleotides: TGTGCCAGCAGCGTAGGCGGGGGGGGCGGGGGCAATTCACCCCTCCACTTT. Translation gives CASSVGGGGGGNSPLHF. Full variable domain (missing parts from reference TRBV9 and TRBJ1-6): DSGVTQTPKHLITATGQRVTLRCSPRSGDLSVYWYQQSLDQGLQFLIQYYNGEERAKGNILERFSAQQFPDLHSELNLSSLELGDSALYFCASSVGGGGGGNSPLHFGNGTRLTVT.

The sample holds one count of this clone. The rearrangement links TRBV5-5 to TRBJ2-2; a weak D match, TRBD1 (5 bases). The CDR3 loop spans 16 amino acids. V shed 4 bases and J shed 0 bases, with 13 bases lying between them. Germline V lookup: CDR1 SGHKS, CDR2 YYEKEE (reference sequence). CDR3 sequence reads: CASSVYGQSNTGELFF. The CDR3 bases are TGTGCCAGCAGCGTCTATGGACAATCGAACACCGGGGAGCTGTTTTTT.

DNA for the CDR3: TGTGCCAGTAGTAGAGAGGCAGGGGAGTTTTTCGGCAATCAGCCCCAGCATTTT. Amino acid sequence: CASSREAGEFFGNQPQHF. The chain is built from TRBV19 and TRBJ1-5; D is possibly TRBD1 (6 bases). Trimming removed 4 bases from V and 2 bases from J, with 21 bases in between. Germline V gives CDR1 LNHDA, CDR2 SQIVND (reference sequence). The CDR3 has 18 amino acids. The entire variable domain, with the rest obtained from reference TRBV19 and TRBJ1-5, is as follows: DGGITQSPKYLFRKEGQNVTLSCEQNLNHDAMYWYRQDPGQGLRLIYYSQIVNDFQKGDIAEGYSVSREKKESFPLTVTSAQKNPTAFYLCASSREAGEFFGNQPQHFGDGTRLSIL.

The chain joins TRBV18 to TRBJ1-5; TRBD1 matches at 11 bases. This CDR3 contains 14 residues. Germline lookup yields CDR1 KGHSH and CDR2 LQKENI. The V and J ends lost 4 bases and 7 bases, in that order; junction bases with no gene match: 3. The CDR3 DNA reads TGTGCCAGCTCACAGGGACAGGGGGACCAGCCCCAGCATTTT. This encodes CASSQGQGDQPQHF. The complete variable domain, with remaining parts taken from reference TRBV18 and TRBJ1-5, reads NAGVMQNPRHLVRRRGQEARLRCSPMKGHSHVYWYRQLPEEGLKFMVYLQKENIIDESGMPKERFSAEFPKEGPSILRIQQVVRGDSAAYFCASSQGQGDQPQHFGDGTRLSIL.

The genes are TRBV7-2 and TRBJ2-1; TRBD2 matches 10 bases. Germline loops: CDR1 SGHTA, CDR2 FQGNSA. V lost 0 bases and J lost 2; bases outside the gene matches: 7. The CDR3 is 18 amino acids. Here the CDR3 reads CASSLAYSGRITYNEQFF. DNA for the CDR3: TGTGCCAGCAGCTTAGCTTATAGCGGGAGGATCACCTACAATGAGCAGTTCTTC.

The rearrangement joins TRBV9 to TRBJ2-3, with 7 bases matching TRBD1. The J segment lost 2 bases and the V segment lost 3 bases, leaving 6 bases of the junction unmatched. Germline CDR1 SGDLS, CDR2 YYNGEE. The CDR3 contains 15 residues. Here the CDR3 DNA reads TGTGCCAGCAGCGCGTGGGACAGAAACACAGATACGCAGTATTTT. Protein: CASSAWDRNTDTQYF.

V and J are TRBV23-1 and TRBJ2-1; 12 nucleotides agree with TRBD2. TRBV23-1 is an ORF, with its function uncertain. Losses at the gene ends were 4 bases for V and 6 bases for J; bases not matched to a gene: 10. This CDR3 has 17 amino acids. The chain's CDR3 is CASSPNSGLAGFNEQFF. CDR3 nucleotides: TGCGCCAGCAGTCCCAACTCCGGACTAGCGGGATTCAATGAGCAGTTCTTC.

This chain joins TRBV2 and TRBJ1-6; D is perhaps TRBD1 (6 bases). Trimming pared 4 bases from V and 5 bases from J, leaving 21 bases between. The CDR3 is 18 amino acids. Germline-derived CDR1 and CDR2 are SNHLY and FYNNEI. CDR3 nucleotide sequence: TGTGCCAGCAGTGTTACTCGCGACAGGACAACTCATAATTCACCCCTCCACTTT. Its protein is CASSVTRDRTTHNSPLHF. The full variable domain, completed using reference TRBV2 and TRBJ1-6, is EPEVTQTPSHQVTQMGQEVILRCVPISNHLYFYWYRQILGQKVEFLVSFYNNEISEKSEIFDDQFSVERPDGSNFTLKIRSTKLEDSAMYFCASSVTRDRTTHNSPLHFGNGTRLTVT.

The chain uses TRBV5-1 and TRBJ2-4, with D unclear. V was trimmed by 6 bases and J by 6 bases, leaving 13 bases between them. The CDR3 consists of 13 residues. CDR1 and CDR2 (germline): SGHRS, YFSETQ. The CDR3 coding sequence is TGCGCCAGCAATATGGGTTCGGGAAACATTCAGTACTTC. This gives the protein CASNMGSGNIQYF. Variable domain in full (rest from reference TRBV5-1 and TRBJ2-4): KAGVTQTPRYLIKTRGQQVTLSCSPISGHRSVSWYQQTPGQGLQFLFEYFSETQRNKGNFPGRFSGRQFSNSRSEMNVSTLELGDSALYLCASNMGSGNIQYFGAGTRLSVL.

The V and J genes are TRBV7-6 and TRBJ2-3; no clear D gene. The length of the CDR3 is 14 residues. The germline V gene has CDR1 SGHVS and CDR2 FNYEAQ. V lost 1 base and J lost 6, with 11 bases in between. The CDR3 is CASSLDQSRDTQYF. CDR3 in DNA: TGTGCCAGCAGCTTAGACCAATCTAGGGATACGCAGTATTTT.

V gene TRBV15 combines with J gene TRBJ1-1; D gene uncertain. In germline, CDR1 is LNHNV, CDR2 YYDKDF (reference sequence). V gave up 0 bases and J gave up 2 bases, with 13 bases separating them. This CDR3 spans 16 amino acids. The CDR3 loop is CATSRDRRGLNTEAFF. In nucleotides, the CDR3 is TGTGCCACCAGCAGAGATCGGAGAGGACTAAACACTGAAGCTTTCTTT.

Here the CDR3 reads CASSSFGANYGYTF. DNA of the CDR3: TGTGCCAGCAGCTCCTTTGGAGCTAACTATGGCTACACCTTC. The J gene is TRBJ1-2, the V gene TRBV11-2; the D is unclear. The CDR3 has 14 amino acids. Trimming pared 4 bases from V and 0 bases from J, leaving 9 bases between. Germline CDR1 and CDR2: SGHAT and FQNNGV.

The chain employs TRBV19 and TRBJ1-5; D is possibly TRBD1 (5 bases). The CDR3 is 14 amino acids. The V gene's germline CDR1 is LNHDA and CDR2 SQIVND (reference sequence). V was clipped by 4 bases and J by 4 bases, with 11 bases between them. CDR3 in amino acids: CASSTPQGNQPQHF. Here the CDR3 DNA reads TGTGCCAGTAGTACACCCCAGGGAAATCAGCCCCAGCATTTT.

The genes are TRBV7-9 and TRBJ2-3; 8 nucleotides match TRBD2. Germline CDR1 reads SEHNR; CDR2 reads FQNEAQ (reference sequence). CDR3 length equals 17 residues. V lost 1 base to trimming and J lost 1 base; unmatched junction nucleotides: 7. CDR3 sequence (DNA): TGTGCCAGCAGCTTAGGGACAGCGGGAGTGCGCACAGATACGCAGTATTTT. Its protein product is CASSLGTAGVRTDTQYF.

V and J are TRBV5-1 and TRBJ2-3; the match to TRBD2 covers 11 bases. The V segment lost 3 bases and the J segment 6 bases; nucleotides outside the gene matches: 6. The CDR3 consists of 15 residues. CDR1 is SGHRS and CDR2 is YFSETQ in the germline V gene. CDR3 in amino acids: CASSSLAGGSDTQYF. The CDR3 bases are TGCGCCAGCAGCTCCCTAGCGGGGGGATCGGATACGCAGTATTTT.

The sample holds a few counts of this clone. The chain recombines TRBV27 with TRBJ2-3, with D possibly being TRBD2 (5 bases). Trimming took off 5 bases at V and 4 bases at J, with 22 bases between the two ends. Germline CDR1 and CDR2: MNHEY and SMNVEV (reference sequence). This CDR3 region has 17 residues. CDR3 nucleotides: TGTGCCAGCAGTCCATTACTAGTATCGGGATTGTCAGATACGCAGTATTTT. Translation gives CASSPLLVSGLSDTQYF.

This chain uses TRBV6-1 with TRBJ2-1; 9 bases line up with TRBD2. The CDR3 covers 13 residues. Looked up from germline, CDR1 is MNHNS and CDR2 is SASEGT. V shed 7 bases, J shed 5 bases, and the junction held 3 bases outside the gene matches. CDR3 nucleotide sequence: TGTGCCAGCAAGCGGGGGGTAGACAATGAGCAGTTCTTC. The encoded protein is CASKRGVDNEQFF.